This T cell receptor beta chain was identified during a study of cytomegalovirus exposure and HLA in healthy donors. Points from the study as a whole: Researchers left out some V segments, among them TRBV6-2 and TRBV6-3, as indistinguishable. Many donors shared some public TCRs, even though most TCR sequences were rare.

Primers: 60 Vbeta forward and 13 Jbeta reverse. Profiled with immunoSEQ multiplex PCR; TCRdb holds only in-frame clones, not every one. The sample has about 250,000 clones; 80% are singletons. Comment on this clone: Its antigen is undetermined.

V was cut by 6 bases and J by 0 bases, with 11 bases left in between. The germline gives CDR1 KGHSH, CDR2 LQKENI. This CDR3 comprises 14 residues. This clonotype originated in a girl aged 2-10 years in good health and CMV-seronegative. The sample consisted of PBMCs. The chain combines TRBV18 with TRBJ1-1; tentatively, D is TRBD1 (5 bases). The CDR3 here is CASSRDRLNTEAFF. CDR3 in DNA: TGTGCCAGCTCTCGCGACAGACTGAACACTGAAGCTTTCTTT.